In this sample, the clone carrying this T cell receptor (beta chain) turned up once. Regarding time point: blood 4 weeks post-SBRT, at nephrectomy. Treatment here: 15 Gy SBRT to primary tumor, nephrectomy 4 weeks later. Nephrectomy followed 15 Gy stereotactic body radiation by 4 weeks. Clear cell pathology was present in this patient's renal cell carcinoma. Data came from immunoSEQ multiplex PCR; TCRdb stores just in-frame clones and leaves some out. The repertoire consists of roughly 61,000 clones, with roughly 80% occurring once and the leading ten covering about 6.4%. These data are taken from a study of radiation and T cells in renal cell carcinoma. Germline V gene sequence: CDR1 MNHEY, CDR2 SVGAGI. V was cut by 2 bases and J by 3 bases, with 13 bases left in between. This CDR3 spans 15 amino acids.

This TCR was recovered from a man aged 60-69 years with renal cell carcinoma. This material consisted of blood, taken from a patient whose treatment included radiotherapy and nephrectomy. The V and J genes are TRBV6-5 and TRBJ1-2; TRBD1 is a possible D gene (5 bases). The CDR3 sequence: CASSYQPGTHYGYTF. CDR3 bases: TGTGCCAGCAGTTACCAGCCCGGGACCCACTATGGCTACACCTTC.